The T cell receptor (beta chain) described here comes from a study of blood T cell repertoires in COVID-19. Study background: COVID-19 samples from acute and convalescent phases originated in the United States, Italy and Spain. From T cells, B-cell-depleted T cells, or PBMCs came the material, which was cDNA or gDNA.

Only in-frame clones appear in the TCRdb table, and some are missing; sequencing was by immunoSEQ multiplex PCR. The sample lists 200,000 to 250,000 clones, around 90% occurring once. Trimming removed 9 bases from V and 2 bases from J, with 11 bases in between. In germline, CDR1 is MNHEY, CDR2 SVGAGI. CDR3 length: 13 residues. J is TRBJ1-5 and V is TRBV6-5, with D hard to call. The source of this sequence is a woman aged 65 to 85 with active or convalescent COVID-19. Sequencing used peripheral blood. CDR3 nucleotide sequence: TGTGCCAGTTATACCCCGGGCAATCAGCCCCAGCATTTT. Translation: CASYTPGNQPQHF.